This section outlines one T cell receptor (beta chain) sequence together with its context. Its antigen is unknown. As to time point: newly diagnosed, previously untreated cHL patient sample. The germline V and J ends were trimmed by 6 bases and 4 bases, with 15 bases remaining between them. The CDR3 is made up of 14 amino acids. Per germline, CDR1 MDHEN and CDR2 SYDVKM. The data derive from a study of PD-1 blockade in classical Hodgkin lymphoma. Study-level findings and limits: Why repertoires differed is undefined; disease activity or prior therapy possibly contributed. Reported baseline diversity: healthy donors highest, relapsed/refractory patients lowest.

Some clones are missing from TCRdb's copy, which holds only in-frame ones; the method was immunoSEQ multiplex PCR. This sample has approximately 70,000 clones; 93% occur once, and the top ten carry about 2.5%. This chain connects TRBV28 to TRBJ1-1; maybe TRBD1 (5 bases). This receptor was taken from a human donor with classical Hodgkin lymphoma. The material sequenced was peripheral blood mononuclear cells (PBMCs). CDR3 sequence: CASSVIRGLTEAFF. The CDR3 region has the DNA TGTGCCAGCAGCGTGATTAGGGGACTCACTGAAGCTTTCTTT.